The rows below give T cell receptor beta chains drawn from one sample of a study of cytomegalovirus exposure and HLA in healthy donors. The assay was immunoSEQ multiplex PCR, and TCRdb's table has in-frame clones only and misses some. The table records under 110,000 clones, roughly 80% of them present only once. The source material was PBMCs. The receptor source for this set is a man aged 60-69 years in good health and CMV-seronegative. CDR3s include the opening cysteine and the closing phenylalanine or tryptophan. The order of the fields is J gene, D gene, V gene, clone size, CDR3 DNA, CDR3 protein. The D gene is left open where the match is weak. Clone size is not always given. Where it is, it says once, few, many or a class for expanded clones.

>TRBJ1-2|-|TRBV5-4|few
TGTGCCAGCAGCTTGGCTTTAGGGGCTAACTATGGCTACACCTTC
CASSLALGANYGYTF
>TRBJ1-6|TRBD1|TRBV5-4|few
TGTGCCAGCAGCGATCCGAGGGACAGGGGTGGTAATTCACCCCTCCACTTT
CASSDPRDRGGNSPLHF
>TRBJ1-1|-|TRBV7-9|-
TGTGCCAGCAGCTTACGGCGGGTCCCCACTGAAGCTTTCTTT
CASSLRRVPTEAFF
>TRBJ1-1|TRBD1|TRBV30|-
TGTGCCTGGAGTCGGACAGGGGGGAGAAACACTGAAGCTTTCTTT
CAWSRTGGRNTEAFF
>TRBJ2-3|-|TRBV6-6|-
TGTGCCAGCAAAATCAGAGGTCAGAACACAGATACGCAGTATTTT
CASKIRGQNTDTQYF
>TRBJ1-1|-|TRBV9|few
TGTGCCAGCAGCGTCGGGAGGGGCCAGGACACTGAAGCTTTCTTT
CASSVGRGQDTEAFF
>TRBJ2-7|TRBD2|TRBV4-3|-
TGCGCCAGCAGCCAAGTCCTAGCGGGGGGTGAGGTTTACGAGCAGTACTTC
CASSQVLAGGEVYEQYF
>TRBJ2-6|TRBD1|TRBV11-3|-
TGTGCCAGCAGCGCAGGACAGGGAGTAGCTGGGGCCAACGTCCTGACTTTC
CASSAGQGVAGANVLTF
>TRBJ2-7|TRBD1|TRBV27|-
TGTGCCAGCAGTTACAACAGGGGCAGCCACGAGCAGTACTTC
CASSYNRGSHEQYF
>TRBJ2-5|TRBD2|TRBV5-1|few
TGCGCCAGCAGCTTGGGGGGGACTAGCGGGGGAGAAGAGACCCAGTACTTC
CASSLGGTSGGEETQYF
>TRBJ2-7|TRBD1|TRBV9|-
TGTGCCAGCAGCAAAGGCGGGACAGGACTATTCTACGAGCAGTACTTC
CASSKGGTGLFYEQYF
>TRBJ1-2|TRBD1|TRBV6-5|-
TGTGCCAGCAGTTTTACCCGGGACAGGAACTATGGCTACACCTTC
CASSFTRDRNYGYTF
>TRBJ1-1|-|TRBV4-1|-
TGCGCCAGCAGCCAAGATCTAGACAGGAGTGGCACTGAAGCTTTCTTT
CASSQDLDRSGTEAFF
>TRBJ1-3|-|TRBV27|-
TGTGCCAGCAGGGGGGGAGGGCGTGGAAACACCATATATTTT
CASRGGGRGNTIYF
>TRBJ2-5|-|TRBV2|-
TGTGCCAGCTCGTTGGAGGGCCAAGAGACCCAGTACTTC
CASSLEGQETQYF
>TRBJ1-1|TRBD1|TRBV5-1|-
TGCGCCAGCAGCCTTCAACCACTCCGGGACAGGCTTAAATCGAACACTGAAGCTTTCTTT
CASSLQPLRDRLKSNTEAFF
>TRBJ1-3|-|TRBV4-1|-
TGCGCCAGCAGCCAGGGGCGGTTAGGACGTAGTGGAAACACCATATATTTT
CASSQGRLGRSGNTIYF
>TRBJ2-3|TRBD1|TRBV5-1|-
TGCGCCAGCAGCTTGCGGTCCACAGGGGGGCTTGGAGGTACGCAGTATTTT
CASSLRSTGGLGGTQYF
>TRBJ1-1|-|TRBV7-2|-
TGTGCCAGCAGCTTATTAGGGGCCCAGAACACTGAAGCTTTCTTT
CASSLLGAQNTEAFF
>TRBJ2-5|TRBD1|TRBV7-9|few
TGTGCCAGCAGCTCCGGGACAGGACATAGAGAGACCCAGTACTTC
CASSSGTGHRETQYF
>TRBJ1-2|TRBD1|TRBV5-4|-
TGTGCCAGCAGCTTGAAGGGGGCGAACTATGGCTACACCTTC
CASSLKGANYGYTF
>TRBJ1-2|TRBD1|TRBV27|-
TGTGCCAGCAGTTTGACAGGGGATGGCTACACCTTC
CASSLTGDGYTF
>TRBJ1-6|-|TRBV30|-
TGTGCCTGGATCGGGAAGGCGTGGGGAAATTCACCCCTCCACTTT
CAWIGKAWGNSPLHF
>TRBJ2-1|-|TRBV15|-
TGTGCCACCAGCAGAGATGGGGGGTATGAGCAGTTCTTC
CATSRDGGYEQFF
>TRBJ1-2|TRBD1|TRBV25-1|-
TGTGCCAGCAGTCCCGGGGGGACAGGGTACGGCTACACCTTC
CASSPGGTGYGYTF
>TRBJ2-3|TRBD2|TRBV11-2|-
TGTGCCAGCAGCTCGGGACTAGCGGGGGCCTTAGATACGCAGTATTTT
CASSSGLAGALDTQYF
>TRBJ2-3|-|TRBV21-1|-
TGTGCCAGCAGCAGCCCTTGGGGGCGTAGCACAGATACGCAGTATTTT
CASSSPWGRSTDTQYF
>TRBJ2-5|TRBD1|TRBV5-4|few
TGTGCCAGCAGCCAGGACAGGGGAGGAGAGACCCAGTACTTC
CASSQDRGGETQYF
>TRBJ2-4|TRBD2|TRBV5-1|-
TGCGCCAGCAGCTTGGGGGGAGGGGCCAAAAACATTCAGTACTTC
CASSLGGGAKNIQYF
>TRBJ1-1|-|TRBV30|-
TGTGCCTGGAGTCGACAAAGGAACACTGAAGCTTTCTTT
CAWSRQRNTEAFF
>TRBJ1-6|-|TRBV6-5|-
TGTGCCAGCAGTCTAGAGGAATTTGGGTCACCCCTCCACTTT
CASSLEEFGSPLHF
>TRBJ1-3|-|TRBV9|-
TGTGCCAGCAGCGTCCAAGACAGGCGCTCTGGAAACACCATATATTTT
CASSVQDRRSGNTIYF
>TRBJ2-6|-|TRBV4-3|few
TGCGCCAGCAGCCAAGATCAGGGCACCTCTGGGGCCAACGTCCTGACTTTC
CASSQDQGTSGANVLTF
>TRBJ2-2|TRBD2|TRBV5-6|-
TGTGCCAGCAGCCCACTCAGGACTAGCGACACCGGGGAGCTGTTTTTT
CASSPLRTSDTGELFF
>TRBJ2-7|TRBD1|TRBV30|-
TGTGCCTGGAGACCTGACAGGGGGTACCTCTACGAGCAGTACTTC
CAWRPDRGYLYEQYF
>TRBJ2-5|TRBD1|TRBV6-1|few
TGTGCCAGCAGTGAAGTGAGGACAGGTGGTGTAGAGACCCAGTACTTC
CASSEVRTGGVETQYF
>TRBJ2-3|-|TRBV7-9|-
TGTGCCAGCAGCCCCCGCCTCAGCGGAGCTAGCACAGATACGCAGTATTTT
CASSPRLSGASTDTQYF
>TRBJ1-6|TRBD1|TRBV7-3|-
TGTGCCAGCAGCTCTGGACAGGGGAGGTCACCCCTCCACTTT
CASSSGQGRSPLHF
>TRBJ1-2|TRBD1|TRBV5-4|-
TGTGCCAGCAGCTCCGGGACAGGGAGGGGCTACACCTTC
CASSSGTGRGYTF